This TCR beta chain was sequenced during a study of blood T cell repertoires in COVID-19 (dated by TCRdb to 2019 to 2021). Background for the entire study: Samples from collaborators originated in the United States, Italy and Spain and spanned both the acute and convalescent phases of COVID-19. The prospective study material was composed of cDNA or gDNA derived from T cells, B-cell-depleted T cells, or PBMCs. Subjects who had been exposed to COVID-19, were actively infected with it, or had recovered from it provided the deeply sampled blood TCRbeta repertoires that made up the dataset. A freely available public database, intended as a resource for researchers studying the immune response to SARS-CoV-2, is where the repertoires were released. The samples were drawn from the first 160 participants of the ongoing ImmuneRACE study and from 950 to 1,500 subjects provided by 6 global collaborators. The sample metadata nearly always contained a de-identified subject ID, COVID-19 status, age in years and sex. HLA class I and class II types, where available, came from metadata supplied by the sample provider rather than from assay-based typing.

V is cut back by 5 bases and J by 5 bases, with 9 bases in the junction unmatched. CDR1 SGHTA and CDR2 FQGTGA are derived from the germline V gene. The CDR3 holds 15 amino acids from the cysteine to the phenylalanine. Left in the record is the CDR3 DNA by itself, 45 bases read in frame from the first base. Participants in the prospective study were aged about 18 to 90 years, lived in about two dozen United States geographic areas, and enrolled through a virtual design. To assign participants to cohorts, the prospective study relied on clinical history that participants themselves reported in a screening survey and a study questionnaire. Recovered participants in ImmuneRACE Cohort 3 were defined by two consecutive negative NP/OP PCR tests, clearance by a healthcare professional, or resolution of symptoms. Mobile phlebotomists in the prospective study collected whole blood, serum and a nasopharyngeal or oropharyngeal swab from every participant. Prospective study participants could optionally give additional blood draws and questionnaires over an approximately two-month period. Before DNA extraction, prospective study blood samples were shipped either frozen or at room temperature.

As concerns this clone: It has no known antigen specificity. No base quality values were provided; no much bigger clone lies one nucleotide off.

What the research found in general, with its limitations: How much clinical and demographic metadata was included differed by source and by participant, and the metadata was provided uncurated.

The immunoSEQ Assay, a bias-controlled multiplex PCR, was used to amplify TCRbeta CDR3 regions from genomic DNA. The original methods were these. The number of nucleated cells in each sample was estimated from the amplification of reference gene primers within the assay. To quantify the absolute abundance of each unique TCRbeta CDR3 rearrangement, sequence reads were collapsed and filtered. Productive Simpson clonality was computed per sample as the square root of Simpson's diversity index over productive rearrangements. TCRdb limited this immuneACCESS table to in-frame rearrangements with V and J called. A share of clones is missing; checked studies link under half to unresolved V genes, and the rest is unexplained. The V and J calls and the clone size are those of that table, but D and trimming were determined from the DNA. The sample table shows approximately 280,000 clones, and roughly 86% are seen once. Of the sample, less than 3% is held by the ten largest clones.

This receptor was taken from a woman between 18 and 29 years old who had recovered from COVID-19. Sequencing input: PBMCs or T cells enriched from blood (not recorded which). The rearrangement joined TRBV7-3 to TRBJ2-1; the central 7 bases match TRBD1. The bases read TGTGCCAGCAGCCCCCGACAGGGTCAGGACAATGAGCAGTTCTTC. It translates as CASSPRQGQDNEQFF.